Listed here are 28 T cell receptor beta chains from one sample, sequenced in a study of T cells in localized non-small cell lung cancer. TCRdb's copy holds only in-frame clones and misses some; the assay was immunoSEQ multiplex PCR. The sample has 75,000 to 85,000 clones, around 80% seen once. Material: peripheral blood, obtained before any cancer treatment. These receptors were taken from a female donor of 60 years or more with stage I lung adenocarcinoma.

This clone turned up a few times. The chain employs TRBV6-1 and TRBJ1-1; D ambiguous. Germline lookup yields CDR1 MNHNS and CDR2 SASEGT. Trimming took 4 bases from V and 1 from J, leaving 10 bases between them. The CDR3 runs 14 residues. CDR3 residues: CASSALRENTEAFF. The CDR3 DNA reads TGTGCCAGCAGTGCGCTCAGAGAGAACACTGAAGCTTTCTTT.

V gene TRBV2 combines with J gene TRBJ1-2; perhaps TRBD1 as D (6 bases). Deletions cut 5 bases from V and 2 bases from J, with 9 bases between. Germline V CDR1 and CDR2: SNHLY, FYNNEI. There are 13 residues in the CDR3. The CDR3 DNA follows: TGTGCCAGCAGTCCTACAGGGAACTATGGCTACACCTTC. Residues: CASSPTGNYGYTF. The variable domain in full, completed from reference TRBV2 and TRBJ1-2, reads EPEVTQTPSHQVTQMGQEVILRCVPISNHLYFYWYRQILGQKVEFLVSFYNNEISEKSEIFDDQFSVERPDGSNFTLKIRSTKLEDSAMYFCASSPTGNYGYTFGSGTRLTVV.

This chain links TRBV10-3 with TRBJ1-1, with 10 bases that match TRBD1. The V and J ends lost 4 bases and 6 bases, in that order; junction bases with no gene match: 5. In germline, CDR1 is ENHRY, CDR2 SYGVKD. This CDR3 is 14 amino acids long. This chain's CDR3 is CAISAGQGISEAFF. In nucleotides, the CDR3 is TGTGCCATCAGTGCGGGACAGGGGATCTCTGAAGCTTTCTTT.

V is TRBV27 and J is TRBJ2-3; TRBD1 matches 7 bases. Germline CDR1 reads MNHEY; CDR2 reads SMNVEV (reference sequence). V lost 6 bases to trimming and J lost 1 base; unmatched junction nucleotides: 7. CDR3 length: 15 residues. The CDR3 is CASRPGGGRTDTQYF. The CDR3 DNA follows: TGTGCCAGCAGGCCAGGGGGTGGACGCACAGATACGCAGTATTTT.

The chain uses TRBV4-1 and TRBJ2-5; D is unclear. The CDR3 length is 17 residues. Trimming removed 2 bases from V and 1 base from J, with 17 bases in between. Germline V gene lookup returns CDR1 MGHRA and CDR2 YSYEKL. CDR3 protein: CASSQYYFARGQETQYF. The DNA of the CDR3 is TGCGCCAGCAGCCAATACTACTTTGCGCGAGGCCAAGAGACCCAGTACTTC.

In this sample, this clone turned up once. The chain has TRBV10-3 and TRBJ2-1; no reliable D call. Trimming took off 0 bases at V and 6 bases at J, with 12 bases between the two ends. The CDR3 is 15 amino acids. In germline, CDR1 is ENHRY, CDR2 SYGVKD. CDR3 DNA: TGTGCCATCAGTGAGTCGGGTAGGCATGGCAATGAGCAGTTCTTC. Translation: CAISESGRHGNEQFF.

V is TRBV4-2 and J is TRBJ2-2; 10 bases match TRBD1. In germline, CDR1 is LGHNA, CDR2 YNFKEQ. The CDR3 spans 16 residues. After removal of 3 bases from V and 5 bases from J, the junction contained 6 bases not matched to a gene. CDR3 sequence reads: CASSHYGTGETGELFF. The CDR3 DNA follows: TGTGCCAGCAGCCATTACGGGACAGGGGAAACCGGGGAGCTGTTTTTT.

The rearrangement uses TRBV11-3 and TRBJ2-3; D tentatively reads TRBD1 or TRBD2 (6 bases each). Germline values: CDR1 SGHNT, CDR2 YENEEA. Between the trimmed V and J ends, which lost 1 base and 8 bases, there was a span of 10 bases. The CDR3 length is 13 residues. CDR3 bases: TGTGCCAGCAGCTTAGCTCCGGGGGCTACGCAGTATTTT. Protein sequence: CASSLAPGATQYF.

The chain is built from TRBV18 and TRBJ2-3; the match to TRBD2 covers 8 bases. The V segment lost 2 bases and the J segment 6 bases; nucleotides outside the gene matches: 10. The CDR3 has 16 residues. Germline loops: CDR1 KGHSH, CDR2 LQKENI. The CDR3 loop is CASSPNTAGEVDTQYF. CDR3 coding DNA: TGTGCCAGCTCACCAAACACAGCGGGGGAGGTGGATACGCAGTATTTT. Combining the CDR3 with reference TRBV18 and TRBJ2-3 gives the whole variable domain NAGVMQNPRHLVRRRGQEARLRCSPMKGHSHVYWYRQLPEEGLKFMVYLQKENIIDESGMPKERFSAEFPKEGPSILRIQQVVRGDSAAYFCASSPNTAGEVDTQYFGPGTRLTVL.

The chain employs TRBV9 and TRBJ1-1, with TRBD1 matching 8 bases. The CDR3 contains 17 residues. The trim removed 0 bases at V and 5 bases at J, leaving 12 bases unmatched. Per germline, CDR1 SGDLS and CDR2 YYNGEE. This CDR3 reads CASSVGPGGASNTEAFF. The CDR3 DNA reads TGTGCCAGCAGCGTAGGTCCAGGGGGCGCCTCGAATACTGAAGCTTTCTTT.

The chain is built from TRBV5-1 and TRBJ1-1; 7 bases are a match to TRBD1. The junction had 6 bases not matched to a gene; V was cut back by 3 bases and J by 4 bases. The CDR3 spans 14 residues. CDR1 and CDR2 from the germline V gene are SGHRS and YFSETQ. DNA of the CDR3: TGCGCCAGCAGCTCCCTACAGGGGTTCACTGAAGCTTTCTTT. Translated: CASSSLQGFTEAFF.

The J gene is TRBJ2-3, the V gene TRBV19; D is undetermined. CDR1 is LNHDA, CDR2 SQIVND, per germline (reference sequence). V lost 5 bases to trimming and J lost 8 bases, with 11 bases between them. CDR3 length equals 12 residues. This CDR3 is CASSPSLGTQYF. CDR3 coding DNA: TGTGCCAGTAGTCCCTCATTAGGTACGCAGTATTTT.

This sequence joins TRBV9 and TRBJ2-7, with D perhaps TRBD1 (6 bases). The CDR3 has 13 residues. V was clipped by 4 bases and J by 7 bases, with 15 bases between them. Germline-derived CDR1 and CDR2 are SGDLS and YYNGEE. CDR3 nucleotide sequence: TGTGCCAGCAGCACCAGACCGAGGGGGGAGCAGTACTTC. Translating gives CASSTRPRGEQYF.

The chain combines TRBV19 with TRBJ1-4; the D is unclear. The CDR3 length is 15 residues. The V gene lost 7 bases and the J gene lost 4 bases, with 16 bases spanning the gap. CDR1 and CDR2 from the germline V gene are LNHDA and SQIVND (reference sequence). For the CDR3, the DNA is TGTGCCAGTATGATGTGGTCTGGCAATAATGAAAAACTGTTTTTT. Its protein product is CASMMWSGNNEKLFF.

The rearrangement links TRBV6-1 to TRBJ2-3, with 7 bases matching TRBD2. This CDR3 comprises 14 residues. CDR1 MNHNS and CDR2 SASEGT come from the germline V gene. Trimming took 11 bases from V and 1 from J; bases not matched to a gene: 9. The CDR3 sequence is CASHLAVGTDTQYF. The CDR3 region has the DNA TGTGCCTCCCACCTAGCGGTGGGCACAGATACGCAGTATTTT.

The CDR3 nucleotides are TGCGCCAGTATAGCGGGAAGAAGACTTGGCGAGCAGTACTTC. Its translation is CASIAGRRLGEQYF. The chain is built from TRBV10-1 and TRBJ2-7; 8 bases fit TRBD2. The ends lost 9 bases at V and 6 bases at J; junction bases unmatched: 13. Per germline, CDR1 WNHNN and CDR2 SYGVQD (reference sequence). The CDR3 runs to 14 residues.

The rearrangement joins TRBV5-1 to TRBJ2-6; D not resolved. Looked up from germline, CDR1 is SGHRS and CDR2 is YFSETQ. V lost 4 bases and J 4 bases, leaving 12 bases between the germline ends. CDR3 length: 15 residues. CDR3 sequence (DNA): TGCGCCAGCAGCAACGACGGCGTAGGGGCCAACGTCCTGACTTTC. This translates into CASSNDGVGANVLTF.

V usage is TRBV9 and J usage is TRBJ2-2, with D perhaps TRBD2 (6 bases). Per germline, CDR1 SGDLS and CDR2 YYNGEE. The V end was cut by 2 bases, the J end by 1 base, with 9 bases between. The CDR3 covers 15 residues. The CDR3 DNA sequence: TGTGCCAGCAGCGTCGGGACTCGGAACACCGGGGAGCTGTTTTTT. It codes for CASSVGTRNTGELFF.

As for this clone: The germline gene is not matched at one end of the junction; a read error may be the cause. Other nucleotide sequences in the sample specify the same CDR3. The chain uses TRBV30 and TRBJ1-2; TRBD1 might be the D (5 bases). This CDR3 spans 14 amino acids. Germline V gene lookup returns CDR1 GTSNPN and CDR2 SVGIG (reference sequence). The CDR3 reads CAWSPAGGTYGYTF. DNA of the CDR3: TGTGCCTGGAGCCCAGCGGGGGGGACCTATGGTTACACCTTC.

The chain links TRBV4-3 to TRBJ1-1; possible D gene TRBD1, 5 bases. Germline loops: CDR1 LGHNA, CDR2 YSLEER. The CDR3 is 13 amino acids. V was pared by 4 bases and J by 11 bases, with 17 bases between. CDR3 residues: CASSPGARDFAFF. CDR3 bases: TGCGCCAGCAGCCCCGGGGCCCGGGACTTCGCTTTCTTT.

The chain combines TRBV4-3 with TRBJ2-3, with a tentative D call TRBD2 (7 bases). Between the trimmed V and J ends, which lost 0 bases and 2 bases, there was a span of 12 bases. Germline-derived CDR1 and CDR2 are LGHNA and YSLEER. This CDR3 is built from 16 residues. The CDR3 here is CASSQDLGGPTDTQYF. DNA for the CDR3: TGCGCCAGCAGCCAAGATCTGGGGGGGCCCACAGATACGCAGTATTTT.

V and J are TRBV4-3 and TRBJ2-2, with D unclear. The V gene lost 4 bases and the J gene lost 5 bases, with 11 bases spanning the gap. CDR1 and CDR2 from the germline V gene are LGHNA and YSLEER. The CDR3 length is 14 residues. The CDR3, as DNA: TGCGCCAGCAGCCCGAACGCAGGTACCGGGGAGCTGTTTTTT. Protein product: CASSPNAGTGELFF.

This rearrangement joins TRBV5-1 to TRBJ2-7; D is ambiguous. V was cut by 2 bases and J by 8 bases, with 11 bases left in between. CDR1 is SGHRS, CDR2 YFSETQ, per germline. The CDR3 extends over 12 amino acids. DNA of the CDR3: TGCGCCAGCAGCTTTGACGGCCTTAAGCAGTACTTC. Translated: CASSFDGLKQYF. The full variable domain, completed using reference TRBV5-1 and TRBJ2-7, is KAGVTQTPRYLIKTRGQQVTLSCSPISGHRSVSWYQQTPGQGLQFLFEYFSETQRNKGNFPGRFSGRQFSNSRSEMNVSTLELGDSALYLCASSFDGLKQYFGPGTRLTVT.

The chain combines TRBV7-8 with TRBJ1-2; 9 nucleotides agree with TRBD1. V was pared by 4 bases and J by 6 bases, with 3 bases of the junction left unmatched. This CDR3 has 13 amino acids. Per the germline V gene, CDR1 is SGHVS and CDR2 is FQNEAQ. The CDR3 DNA sequence: TGTGCCAGCAGCTCCGGGACAGGGAATGGCTACACCTTC. Its protein product is CASSSGTGNGYTF.

The CDR3 sequence is CSVEDGQGSAYEQYF. In DNA, the CDR3 is TGCAGCGTTGAAGATGGACAGGGAAGTGCCTACGAGCAGTACTTC. The V and J genes are TRBV29-1 and TRBJ2-7; 8 bases match TRBD1. The junction had 6 bases not matched to a gene; V was cut back by 0 bases and J by 2 bases. The CDR3 spans 15 residues. In germline, CDR1 is SQVTM, CDR2 ANQGSEA.

V usage is TRBV7-8 and J usage is TRBJ2-1; 8 nucleotides line up with TRBD1. The CDR3 loop spans 15 amino acids. J gave up 4 bases and V 6 bases, and 8 bases lay outside the gene matches. CDR1 and CDR2 (germline): SGHVS, FQNEAQ. The CDR3 is CASRSRQGPYNEQFF. In DNA form, the CDR3 reads TGTGCCAGCAGAAGCCGACAGGGGCCGTACAATGAGCAGTTCTTC.

The chain recombines TRBV7-2 with TRBJ2-7; D possibly corresponds to TRBD2 (5 bases). Per germline, CDR1 SGHTA and CDR2 FQGNSA. The CDR3 is 13 residues long. The V end was cut by 7 bases, the J end by 2 bases, with 12 bases between. The CDR3 region is CASTPSGPYEQYF. The CDR3 bases are TGTGCCAGCACCCCCAGCGGACCCTACGAGCAGTACTTC.

The chain recombines TRBV7-8 with TRBJ1-5, with a weak D call TRBD1 (5 bases). Deletions cut 4 bases from V and 5 bases from J, with 12 bases between. In germline, CDR1 is SGHVS, CDR2 FQNEAQ. This CDR3 comprises 14 residues. The CDR3 is CASSWQGAHQPQHF. The CDR3 DNA follows: TGTGCCAGCAGCTGGCAGGGCGCTCATCAGCCCCAGCATTTT. Variable domain in full (rest from reference TRBV7-8 and TRBJ1-5): GAGVSQSPRYKVAKRGQDVALRCDPISGHVSLFWYQQALGQGPEFLTYFQNEAQLDKSGLPSDRFFAERPEGSVSTLKIQRTQQEDSAVYLCASSWQGAHQPQHFGDGTRLSIL.